A single sample gave rise to the 31 T cell receptor beta chains below, sequenced in a study of blood T cell repertoires in COVID-19. Only in-frame clones appear in the TCRdb table, and some are missing; sequencing was by immunoSEQ multiplex PCR. The sample has under 150,000 clones; around 83% are singletons. The sample comprised peripheral blood. All receptors derive from a man aged 40-49 years with acute or convalescent COVID-19.

The chain carries TRBV5-1 and TRBJ2-1; the D gene is possibly TRBD2 (5 bases). The CDR3 runs to 14 residues. Germline V CDR1 and CDR2: SGHRS, YFSETQ. V lost 0 bases to trimming and J lost 8 bases, with 12 bases between them. The CDR3: CASSLESGLDEQFF. The CDR3 DNA sequence: TGCGCCAGCAGCTTGGAGTCGGGGTTGGATGAGCAGTTCTTC.

This clone was seen only once. This chain connects TRBV2 to TRBJ1-6; D is unresolved. V lost 7 bases and J lost 10, with 14 bases in between. CDR3 size: 13 residues. Germline-derived CDR1 and CDR2 are SNHLY and FYNNEI. As DNA, the CDR3 is TGTGCCAGCACCGGCGGCCGTGGGTCACCCCTCCACTTT. Residues: CASTGGRGSPLHF.

The rearrangement uses TRBV21-1 and TRBJ2-5; the DNA was not compared with TRBD1, the D call given in the table. TRBV21-1 is reported as a pseudogene. This CDR3 has 12 residues. CDR3 loop: CASTTAQETQYF. CDR3 in DNA: TGTGCCAGCACAACAGCTCAAGAGACCCAGTACTTC.

The sample holds one count of this clone. This rearrangement joins TRBV5-8 to TRBJ1-2; the match to TRBD1 covers 8 bases. The CDR3 covers 15 residues. CDR1 is SGHTS, CDR2 YDEGEE, per germline. J was trimmed by 8 bases and V by 4 bases; bases with no gene match: 13. CDR3 sequence: CASSAGTGMDLGYTF. As DNA, the CDR3 is TGTGCCAGCAGCGCCGGGACAGGCATGGACCTGGGCTACACCTTC. Together with reference TRBV5-8 and TRBJ1-2, the CDR3 gives the full variable domain: EAGVTQSPTHLIKTRGQQATLRCSPISGHTSVYWYQQALGLGLQFLLWYDEGEERNRGNFPPRFSGRQFPNYSSELNVNALELEDSALYLCASSAGTGMDLGYTFGSGTRLTVV.

CDR3 nucleotide sequence: TGTGCCAGCAGCAACCTGGGCCTTAACTACAATGAGCAGTTCTTC. The encoded protein is CASSNLGLNYNEQFF. V and J are TRBV5-6 and TRBJ2-1; D is ambiguous. From germline, CDR1 is SGHDT and CDR2 YYEEEE. Trimming shortened V by 4 bases and J by 3 bases, and 14 bases separated the two germline ends. The CDR3 sequence is 15 residues long.

This clone was detected once. The rearrangement uses TRBV27 and TRBJ1-2, with D perhaps TRBD1 (6 bases). Germline V gives CDR1 MNHEY, CDR2 SMNVEV (reference sequence). The V and J ends lost 4 bases and 2 bases respectively, with 11 bases between them. The CDR3 is 14 amino acids. CDR3 region: CASSWRQGNYGYTF. CDR3 sequence (DNA): TGTGCCAGCAGTTGGAGGCAGGGGAACTATGGCTACACCTTC.

The chain employs TRBV15 and TRBJ1-6; D may be TRBD1 (6 bases). Germline V gene data show CDR1 as LNHNV and CDR2 as YYDKDF (reference sequence). CDR3 length: 15 residues. Between the trimmed V and J ends, which lost 1 base and 9 bases, there was a span of 13 bases. CDR3 DNA sequence: TGTGCCACCAGCAGAGGTCAGGGGATAAGTTCACCCCTCCACTTT. The encoded protein is CATSRGQGISSPLHF.

V is TRBV19 and J is TRBJ1-2; 12 positions match TRBD1. This CDR3 comprises 15 residues. Germline trimming cut 3 bases from V and 6 bases from J; bases unmatched to any gene: 5. CDR1 LNHDA and CDR2 SQIVND come from the germline V gene (reference sequence). This CDR3 reads CASSIWDRGLHGYTF. The CDR3 bases are TGTGCCAGTAGTATCTGGGACAGGGGGCTGCATGGCTACACCTTC.

Only one count was recorded for this clone. V is TRBV7-2 and J is TRBJ2-4; 13 bases are shared with TRBD2. Losses at the gene ends were 5 bases for V and 4 bases for J; bases not matched to a gene: 5. Germline CDR1 is SGHTA and CDR2 is FQGNSA. This CDR3 is built from 16 residues. The CDR3 loop is CASSGGTSGTKNIQYF. The CDR3 DNA is TGTGCCAGCAGCGGCGGGACTAGCGGGACTAAAAACATTCAGTACTTC.

The V gene is TRBV23-1, the J gene TRBJ2-7, with 8 positions matching TRBD1. TRBV23-1 is placed among ORFs of uncertain function. CDR3 length: 14 amino acids. J lost 5 bases, V lost 2 bases, and 5 bases had no gene match. CDR3 sequence reads: CASSQGQGLDEQYF. The CDR3 DNA reads as TGCGCCAGCAGTCAAGGACAGGGTCTCGACGAGCAGTACTTC.

The V and J genes are TRBV5-1 and TRBJ2-7; D gene uncertain. Germline loops: CDR1 SGHRS, CDR2 YFSETQ. The CDR3 contains 19 residues. V was trimmed by 0 bases and J by 1 base, leaving 23 bases between them. The CDR3 is CASSLGLNPSSYGSYEQYF. The DNA of the CDR3 is TGCGCCAGCAGCTTGGGCCTCAACCCATCCTCCTATGGTTCCTACGAGCAGTACTTC.

This chain connects TRBV11-3 to TRBJ2-4; TRBD1 matches at 9 bases. Germline V lookup: CDR1 SGHNT, CDR2 YENEEA. This CDR3 has 14 residues. Unmatched junction bases numbered 8, after V lost 6 bases and J lost 8 bases. CDR3 DNA sequence: TGTGCCAGCAGTTCGGACAGGGGTAGCGACATTCAGTACTTC. Translation gives CASSSDRGSDIQYF.

J is TRBJ2-7 and V is TRBV20-1; TRBD1 is a possible D gene (5 bases). Per germline, CDR1 DFQATT and CDR2 SNEGSKA (reference sequence). The CDR3 is 11 residues long. Between the trimmed V and J ends, which lost 3 bases and 7 bases, there was a span of 10 bases. The CDR3 sequence: CSASFRAEQYF. CDR3 nucleotides: TGCAGTGCTAGTTTCAGGGCTGAGCAGTACTTC.

V is TRBV2 and J is TRBJ2-3, with 13 positions matching TRBD2. The CDR3 loop spans 18 amino acids. V gave up 3 bases and J gave up 6 bases; unmatched junction bases: 12. Germline CDR1 SNHLY, CDR2 FYNNEI. The CDR3 DNA follows: TGTGCCAGCAGTGACACGGGACTAGCGGGGCCGGATGGGGATACGCAGTATTTT. Translation: CASSDTGLAGPDGDTQYF.

The chain uses TRBV9 and TRBJ1-6; 7 bases fit TRBD1. V lost 2 bases to trimming and J lost 7 bases; unmatched junction nucleotides: 3. The CDR3 contains 14 residues. The germline CDR1 and CDR2 sequences are SGDLS and YYNGEE. The CDR3 protein is CASSVRQGNSPLHF. CDR3 nucleotides: TGTGCCAGCAGCGTCCGACAGGGCAATTCACCCCTCCACTTT.

This clone was counted only a few times. The chain is built from TRBV11-2 and TRBJ2-1; D is undetermined. The germline V and J ends were trimmed by 10 bases and 2 bases, with 15 bases remaining between them. The CDR3 is made up of 14 amino acids. Per the germline V gene, CDR1 is SGHAT and CDR2 is FQNNGV. The CDR3 is CANLPLGTYNEQFF. DNA for the CDR3: TGTGCCAACCTACCCCTAGGCACCTACAATGAGCAGTTCTTC.

This clone was recorded only once. The rearrangement links TRBV5-6 to TRBJ1-2; 9 bases match TRBD1. Germline CDR1 SGHDT, CDR2 YYEEEE. The ends lost 1 base at V and 5 bases at J; junction bases unmatched: 6. The CDR3 covers 15 residues. Here the CDR3 DNA reads TGTGCCAGCAGCTTGAATTTTGGACAGGGGTATGGCTACACCTTC. This gives the protein CASSLNFGQGYGYTF.

V usage is TRBV11-3 and J usage is TRBJ2-1, with 10 bases lining up with TRBD1. Germline V gene sequence: CDR1 SGHNT, CDR2 YENEEA. V gave up 5 bases and J gave up 7 bases; unmatched junction bases: 2. The CDR3 is 13 residues long. The DNA for the CDR3 is TGTGCCAGCAGCCGGGACAGGGGAAATGAGCAGTTCTTC. It is translated as CASSRDRGNEQFF.

The J gene is TRBJ1-5, the V gene TRBV5-1; possibly TRBD1 for D (5 bases). The CDR3 loop spans 15 amino acids. CDR1 and CDR2 from the germline V gene are SGHRS and YFSETQ. With 0 bases removed from V and 7 bases from J, the gap between germline ends came to 14 bases. The CDR3 DNA reads TGCGCCAGCAGCTTGGGGGGAGGGGCAGGACAGCCCCAGCATTTT. Protein product: CASSLGGGAGQPQHF.

The chain is built from TRBV19 and TRBJ1-4, with no clear D. CDR1 LNHDA and CDR2 SQIVND come from the germline V gene (reference sequence). The CDR3 is 14 amino acids. Trimming removed 4 bases at V and 3 bases at J, with 9 bases between. The CDR3 is CASSSGRANEKLFF. CDR3 coding DNA: TGTGCCAGTAGTAGCGGCCGGGCTAATGAAAAACTGTTTTTT.

This chain connects TRBV2 to TRBJ2-5, with TRBD2 matching 11 bases. CDR3 length: 15 residues. Losses at the gene ends were 6 bases for V and 2 bases for J; bases not matched to a gene: 5. The V gene's germline CDR1 is SNHLY and CDR2 FYNNEI. The CDR3 bases are TGTGCCAGCAGACGACTAGCGGGGATGCAAGAGACCCAGTACTTC. Translation gives CASRRLAGMQETQYF.

The V and J genes are TRBV3-1 (or the pseudogene TRBV3-2) and TRBJ1-2, with 8 bases matching TRBD1. V lost 3 bases and J lost 6; bases outside the gene matches: 9. This CDR3 region has 15 residues. Germline assignment: CDR1 LGHDT and CDR2 YNNKEL (reference sequence). CDR3 region: CASSQLQTGEDGYTF. CDR3 nucleotide sequence: TGTGCCAGCAGCCAGCTTCAGACAGGGGAAGATGGCTACACCTTC.

J is TRBJ1-5 and V is TRBV12-5, with D perhaps matching TRBD1 (6 bases). With 0 bases removed from V and 5 bases from J, the gap between germline ends came to 11 bases. Per germline, CDR1 LGHNT and CDR2 FRNRAP. The CDR3 is made up of 15 amino acids. The CDR3: CASGLVVQGDQPQHF. The CDR3 DNA reads TGTGCTAGTGGTTTGGTGGTACAGGGTGATCAGCCCCAGCATTTT.

This clone was seen more than once but under ten times. This chain's CDR3 is CASSLGVPLRAGNTIYF. The DNA of the CDR3 is TGTGCCAGCAGCTTAGGGGTCCCTTTGCGGGCTGGAAACACCATATATTTT. The chain carries TRBV11-2 and TRBJ1-3; D remains ambiguous. V was trimmed by 1 base and J by 2 bases, leaving 15 bases between them. The CDR3 is 17 amino acids. Germline CDR1 and CDR2: SGHAT and FQNNGV.

The chain employs TRBV9 and TRBJ2-3; TRBD2 agrees at 11 bases. Per the germline V gene, CDR1 is SGDLS and CDR2 is YYNGEE. The CDR3 has 16 residues. Germline trimming cut 0 bases from V and 3 bases from J; bases unmatched to any gene: 3. The CDR3 is CASSVASGGRTDTQYF. CDR3 in DNA: TGTGCCAGCAGCGTAGCTAGCGGGGGGCGTACAGATACGCAGTATTTT.

The chain combines TRBV6-5 with TRBJ2-7; no firm D call. V was shortened by 6 bases and J by 0 bases, with 15 bases between the two germline ends. The CDR3 runs 15 residues. The germline V gene encodes CDR1 MNHEY and CDR2 SVGAGI. The CDR3 loop reads CASRFSPLSSYEQYF. The DNA of the CDR3 is TGTGCCAGCAGGTTCTCCCCTCTTAGCTCCTACGAGCAGTACTTC.

The chain is built from TRBV11-2 and TRBJ2-5, with 8 bases that match TRBD1. The CDR3 extends over 16 amino acids. V was clipped by 3 bases and J by 2 bases; unmatched bases: 8. The germline gives CDR1 SGHAT, CDR2 FQNNGV. The CDR3 DNA reads TGTGCCAGCAGCTTCACCGTGGGACAGGCTCAAGAGACCCAGTACTTC. It encodes CASSFTVGQAQETQYF.

This clone was found once. One end of the junction does not line up with germline, which may come from a read error. CDR3 residues: CASSLALQEIQYF. CDR3 in DNA: TGTGCCAGCAGCTTAGCCCTCCAAGAGATCCAGTACTTC. The gene calls are TRBV11-1 and TRBJ2-5, with D uncertain. The CDR3 length is 13 residues. CDR1 SGHAT and CDR2 FQDESV come from the germline V gene (reference sequence).

This chain joins TRBV5-1 and TRBJ2-7, with 10 nucleotides matching TRBD2. This CDR3 contains 15 residues. The V gene end was trimmed by 2 bases and the J gene end by 2 bases; junction bases not matched to a gene: 4. From germline, CDR1 is SGHRS and CDR2 YFSETQ. CDR3: CASSFRSGGTYEQYF. For the CDR3, the DNA is TGCGCCAGCAGCTTTCGTAGCGGGGGGACCTACGAGCAGTACTTC.

The chain is built from TRBV11-2 and TRBJ2-3; D perhaps matches TRBD1 (6 bases). V lost 1 base to trimming and J lost 4 bases, with 9 bases between them. The CDR3 totals 14 residues. CDR1 and CDR2 (germline): SGHAT, FQNNGV. The CDR3 DNA reads TGTGCCAGCAGCTTAGTTGGGGGCGCAGATACGCAGTATTTT. This gives the protein CASSLVGGADTQYF.

V is TRBV7-3 and J is TRBJ2-3; TRBD1 matches at 10 bases. Losses at the gene ends were 3 bases for V and 7 bases for J; bases not matched to a gene: 1. Germline CDR1 SGHTA, CDR2 FQGTGA. The CDR3 is made up of 13 amino acids. The CDR3 here is CASSFDRGHTQYF. DNA for the CDR3: TGTGCCAGCAGCTTTGACAGGGGGCATACGCAGTATTTT.